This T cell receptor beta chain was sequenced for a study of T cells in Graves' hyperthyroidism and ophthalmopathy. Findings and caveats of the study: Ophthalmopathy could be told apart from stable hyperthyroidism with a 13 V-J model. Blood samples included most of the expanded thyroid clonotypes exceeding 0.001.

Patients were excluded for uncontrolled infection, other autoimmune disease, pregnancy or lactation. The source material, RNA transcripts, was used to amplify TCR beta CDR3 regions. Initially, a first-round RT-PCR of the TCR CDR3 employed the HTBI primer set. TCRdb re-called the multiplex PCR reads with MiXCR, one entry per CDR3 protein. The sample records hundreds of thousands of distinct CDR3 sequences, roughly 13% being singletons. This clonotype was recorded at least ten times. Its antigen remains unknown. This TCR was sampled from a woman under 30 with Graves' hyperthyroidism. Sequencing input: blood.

The CDR3 is CASSLQGGGNIQYF. The CDR3 nucleotides read TGTGCCAGCAGCTTACAGGGAGGAGGAAACATTCAGTACTTC. The V gene is TRBV13, the J gene TRBJ2-4; D may be TRBD2 (6 bases). Germline V lookup: CDR1 PRHDT, CDR2 FYEKMQ (reference sequence). Trimming removed 2 bases at V and 6 bases at J, with 11 bases between. CDR3 length: 14 residues. Drawing the rest from reference TRBV13 and TRBJ2-4, the complete variable domain is AAGVIQSPRHLIKEKRETATLKCYPIPRHDTVYWYQQGPGQDPQFLISFYEKMQSDKGSIPDRFSAQQFSDYHSELNMSSLELGDSALYFCASSLQGGGNIQYFGAGTRLSVL.